This T cell receptor beta chain derives from a study of CD8+CD57+ T cells in acquired aplastic anemia. Genomic DNA served as template for TCR beta VDJ and CDR3 profiling. From the reads, TCRdb called clonotypes with MiXCR, one entry per CDR3 protein. The sample yields under 200,000 distinct CDR3 sequences, roughly half seen once. An expansion of CD8+CD57+ cells by flow cytometry had been shown in patients chosen for sequencing. Acquired aplastic anemia of severe grade affected all patients. When blood sampling took place, the patients had received no therapy. The CDR3 has 17 amino acids. Per germline, CDR1 KGHSH and CDR2 LQKENI. V was shortened by 2 bases and J by 0 bases, with 14 bases between the two germline ends. Whole-study results and caveats: Between patients and controls, CD8+ Simpson's diversity did not vary significantly.

Remarks on this clonotype: No antigen is known for it.

This receptor was taken from a human donor with aplastic anemia. J is TRBJ2-1 and V is TRBV18; perhaps D is TRBD1 or TRBD2 (5 bases each). The material sequenced was sorted CD4+, CD8+, or CD8+CD57+ T cells (not recorded which) from PBMCs. The CDR3 spells CASSPRGATISYNEQFF. In DNA, the CDR3 is TGTGCCAGCTCACCAAGAGGGGCTACGATCTCCTACAATGAGCAGTTCTTC.